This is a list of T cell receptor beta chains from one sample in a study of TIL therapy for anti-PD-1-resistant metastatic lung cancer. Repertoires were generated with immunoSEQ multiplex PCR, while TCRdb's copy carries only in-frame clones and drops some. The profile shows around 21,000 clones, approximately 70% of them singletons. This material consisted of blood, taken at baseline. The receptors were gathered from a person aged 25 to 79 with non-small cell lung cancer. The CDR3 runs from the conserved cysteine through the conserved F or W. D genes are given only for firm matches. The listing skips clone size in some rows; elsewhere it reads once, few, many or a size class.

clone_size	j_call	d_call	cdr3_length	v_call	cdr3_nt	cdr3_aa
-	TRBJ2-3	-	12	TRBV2	TGTGCCAGCAGATGGGAAACAGATACGCAGTATTTT	CASRWETDTQYF
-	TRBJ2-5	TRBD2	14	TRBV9	TGTGCCAGCAGCACCGGACTAGCGTATGAGACCCAGTACTTC	CASSTGLAYETQYF
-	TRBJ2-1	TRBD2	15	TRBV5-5	TGTGCCAGCAGCATCAGACTAGCGGGAAACAATGAGCAGTTCTTC	CASSIRLAGNNEQFF
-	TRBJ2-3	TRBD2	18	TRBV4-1	TGCGCCAGCAGCCAAGTCTGGCCGGGGGGGAGTAGCACAGATACGCAGTATTTT	CASSQVWPGGSSTDTQYF
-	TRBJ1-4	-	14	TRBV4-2	TGTGCCAGCAGACAACTAAAGCAGGGGTTGAAACTGTTTTTT	CASRQLKQGLKLFF
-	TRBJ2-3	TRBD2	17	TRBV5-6	TGTGCCAGCAGCTTTGTAGCGGGGACCCCCCGCACAGATACGCAGTATTTT	CASSFVAGTPRTDTQYF
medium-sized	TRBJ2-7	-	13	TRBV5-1	TGCGCCAGCAGCTTGACAGAAACCTACGAGCAGTACTTC	CASSLTETYEQYF
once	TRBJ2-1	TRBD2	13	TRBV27	TGTGCCAGCATCAGCGGGAGGGGGAATGAGCAGTTCTTC	CASISGRGNEQFF
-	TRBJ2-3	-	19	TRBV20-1	TGCAGTGCTAGTTCCCCCCTGACAGGCCCCACGGTTAGCACAGATACGCAGTATTTT	CSASSPLTGPTVSTDTQYF
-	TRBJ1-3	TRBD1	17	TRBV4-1	TGCGCCAGCAGCCAAGTGGTGAGGGGGCTTACAGGAAACACCATATATTTT	CASSQVVRGLTGNTIYF
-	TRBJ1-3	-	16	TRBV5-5	TGTGCCAGCAGCTTGGGATCCTCGAGGGCTGGAAACACCATATATTTT	CASSLGSSRAGNTIYF
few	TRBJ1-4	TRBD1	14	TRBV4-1	TGCGCCAGCAGCTCGGGACAGGTTAATGAAAAACTGTTTTTT	CASSSGQVNEKLFF
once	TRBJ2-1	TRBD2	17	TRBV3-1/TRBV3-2	TGTGCCAGCAGCTTCCCACCCGGGACTAGCTCCAACAATGAGCAGTTCTTC	CASSFPPGTSSNNEQFF
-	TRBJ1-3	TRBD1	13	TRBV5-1	TGCGCCAGCAGCCCCCAGGGGGCAGACACCATATATTTT	CASSPQGADTIYF
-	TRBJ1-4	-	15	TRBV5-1	TGCGCCAGCAGCTTGCTCCTTGCAACTAATGAAAAACTGTTTTTT	CASSLLLATNEKLFF
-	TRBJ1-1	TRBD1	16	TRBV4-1	TGCGCCAGCAGCGCCCTACCGGGACAGGGGGCAGGTGGAGCTTTCTTT	CASSALPGQGAGGAFF
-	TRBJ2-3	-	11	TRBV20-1	TGCAGTTCTGCAGGGAAAGATACGCAGTATTTT	CSSAGKDTQYF
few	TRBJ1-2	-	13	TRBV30	TGTGCCTGGAGTGTATCTGCAGGCTATGGCTACACCTTC	CAWSVSAGYGYTF
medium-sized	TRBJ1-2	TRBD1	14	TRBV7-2	TGTGCCAGCAGCCCAAACGCAGGGGGCTATGGCTACACCTTC	CASSPNAGGYGYTF
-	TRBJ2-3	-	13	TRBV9	TGTGCCAGCAGCGTCACCACGGGGCGGGCGCAGTATTTT	CASSVTTGRAQYF
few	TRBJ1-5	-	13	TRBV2	TGTGCCAGCAGTGTCGATGGGGTTCAGCCCCAGCATTTT	CASSVDGVQPQHF
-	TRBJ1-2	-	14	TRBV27	TGTGCCAGCAAGCTGGTGGGGGGCGTACAGGGCTACACCTTC	CASKLVGGVQGYTF
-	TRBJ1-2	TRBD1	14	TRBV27	TGTGCCAGCTCTAGGGGACAGTTTAACTATGGCTACACCTTC	CASSRGQFNYGYTF
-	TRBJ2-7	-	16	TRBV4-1	TGCGCCAGCAGCCAATCCCTGGCAGGGAACTCCTACGAGCAGTACTTC	CASSQSLAGNSYEQYF
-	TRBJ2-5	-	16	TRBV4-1	TGCGCCAGCAGCCGCCGGAGTGGCTCGTACCAAGAGACCCAGTACTTC	CASSRRSGSYQETQYF
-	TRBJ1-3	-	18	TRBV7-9	TGTGCCAGCAGCTTAGGAGGTGTCCTTATGATCTCTGGAAACACCATATATTTT	CASSLGGVLMISGNTIYF
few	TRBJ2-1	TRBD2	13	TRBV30	TGTTCGGGCGGGAGGGCCGGGTGGAATGAGCAGTTCTTC	CSGGRAGWNEQFF
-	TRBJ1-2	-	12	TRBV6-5	TGTGCCAGCAGCCCAGGGACCTATGGCTACACCTTC	CASSPGTYGYTF
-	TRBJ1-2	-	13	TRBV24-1	TGTGCCACCAGTGACTCCGTTTTCTATGGCTACACCTTC	CATSDSVFYGYTF
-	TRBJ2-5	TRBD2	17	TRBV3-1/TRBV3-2	TGTGCCAGCAGCCAGGGTGTAGCGGGGGGGCCGTGGGAGACCCAGTACTTC	CASSQGVAGGPWETQYF
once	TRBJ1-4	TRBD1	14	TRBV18	TGTGCCAGCTCACAGGGACAGCAATTAGAAAAACTGTTTTTT	CASSQGQQLEKLFF
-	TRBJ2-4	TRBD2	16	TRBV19	TGTGCCAGTAGTATTATAGCGGGAGGGCCGAGAAACATTCAGTACTTC	CASSIIAGGPRNIQYF
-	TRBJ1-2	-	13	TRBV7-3	TGTGCCAGCAGCTTAAGGGGAAGTGATGGCTACACCTTC	CASSLRGSDGYTF
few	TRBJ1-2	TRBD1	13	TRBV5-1	TGCGCCAGCAGCTTCACAGGGGGCAGTGGCTACACCTTC	CASSFTGGSGYTF
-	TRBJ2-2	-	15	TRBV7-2	TGTGCCAGCAGCTTAACCATCGCGAACACCGGGGAGCTGTTTTTT	CASSLTIANTGELFF
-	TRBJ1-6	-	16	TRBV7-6	TGTGCCAGCAGCATTCTGGGGGGCGCGGGTAATTCACCCCTCCACTTT	CASSILGGAGNSPLHF
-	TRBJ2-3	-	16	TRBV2	TGTGCCAGCAGTCCGGACACCGGGACTTCCACAGATACGCAGTATTTT	CASSPDTGTSTDTQYF
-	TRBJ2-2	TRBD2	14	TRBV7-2	TGTGCCAGCAGCCCGGTAGCGGGCACCGGGGAGCTGTTTTTT	CASSPVAGTGELFF
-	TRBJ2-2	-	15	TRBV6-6	TGTGCCAGCAGTTTTAAACAGGGAGAGACCGGGGAGCTGTTTTTT	CASSFKQGETGELFF
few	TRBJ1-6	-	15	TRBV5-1	TGCGCCAGCAGCTTGGAAGGGACCTCTAATTCACCCCTCCACTTT	CASSLEGTSNSPLHF
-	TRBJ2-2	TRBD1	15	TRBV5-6	TGTGCCAGCAGCTTGACAGGGGGCTTCGCCGGGGAGCTGTTTTTT	CASSLTGGFAGELFF
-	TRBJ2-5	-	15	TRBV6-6	TGTGCCAGCAGTTCCCGGGACGCCGGTCGAGAGACCCAGTACTTC	CASSSRDAGRETQYF
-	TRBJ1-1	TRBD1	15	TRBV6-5	TGTGCCAGCAGTTTTATCGGACAGGGCAGGACTGAAGCTTTCTTT	CASSFIGQGRTEAFF
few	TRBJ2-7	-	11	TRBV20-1	TGCAGTGCTAGTCTGATGGGAGAGCAGTACTTC	CSASLMGEQYF
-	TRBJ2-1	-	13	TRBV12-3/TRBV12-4	TGTGCCAGCAGTGTAGGACTTTTTAATGAGCAGTTCTTC	CASSVGLFNEQFF
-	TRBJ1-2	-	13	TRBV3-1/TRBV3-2	TGTGCCAGCAGCCTGCAGGGTTGGAATGGCTACACCTTC	CASSLQGWNGYTF
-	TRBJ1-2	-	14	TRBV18	TGTGCCAGCTCACCGACACGAGGAGGTCATGGCTACACCTTC	CASSPTRGGHGYTF
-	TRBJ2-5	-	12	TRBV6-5	TGTGCCAGCAGTCCCCGGGGAGAGACCCAGTACTTC	CASSPRGETQYF
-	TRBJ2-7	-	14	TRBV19	TGTGCCAGTAGTATTGGTGGCAAGAGCTACGAGCAGTACTTC	CASSIGGKSYEQYF
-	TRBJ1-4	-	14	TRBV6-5	TGTGCCAGCTCCCAACCTCCAACTAATGAAAAACTGTTTTTT	CASSQPPTNEKLFF
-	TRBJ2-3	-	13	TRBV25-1	TGTGCCAGCGGGGTTACGGGGACAGATACGCAGTATTTT	CASGVTGTDTQYF
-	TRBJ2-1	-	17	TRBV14	TGTGCCAGCAGCCAAGATAAGGGACTCCTCTCCTACAATGAGCAGTTCTTC	CASSQDKGLLSYNEQFF
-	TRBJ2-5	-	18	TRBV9	TGTGCCAGCAGCGTAGGATCCGGAGCACAGGGATCTACCGAGACCCAGTACTTC	CASSVGSGAQGSTETQYF
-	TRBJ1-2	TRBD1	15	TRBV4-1	TGCGCCAGCAGCCAGCCACGGACAGGCCCTAAGGGCTACACCTTC	CASSQPRTGPKGYTF
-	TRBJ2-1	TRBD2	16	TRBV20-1	TGCAGTGCTAGTACGGTAGCGGGAGGTAACTACAATGAGCAGTTCTTC	CSASTVAGGNYNEQFF
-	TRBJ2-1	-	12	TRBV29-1	TGCAGCCACCCCGGGTTACGCAATGAGCAGTTCTTC	CSHPGLRNEQFF
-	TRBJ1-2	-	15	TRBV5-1	TGCGCCAGCAGCCCGGACCTCATAGGACCCTATGGCTACACCTTC	CASSPDLIGPYGYTF
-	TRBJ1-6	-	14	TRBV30	TGTGCCTGGAGTGTCACGGTGTCTAATTCACCCCTCCACTTT	CAWSVTVSNSPLHF
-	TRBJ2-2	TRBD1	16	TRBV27	TGTGCCAGCAGTTTATATGGGACAGCGAACACCGGGGAGCTGTTTTTT	CASSLYGTANTGELFF